The 18 T cell receptor beta chains reported below all come from one sample, sequenced in a study of Graves' ophthalmopathy and Graves' hyperthyroidism. RNA transcripts were the template, and TCR beta CDR3 regions were amplified from them. Investigators did first-round RT-PCR with HTBI primers, then second-round multiplex PCR. TCRdb ran MiXCR on the multiplex PCR reads and lists one entry per CDR3 protein. The sample yields 200,000 to 250,000 distinct CDR3 sequences, about 32% seen once. What was sequenced was peripheral blood. Receptor source: a man in his forties or fifties with Graves' ophthalmopathy.

This clonotype was seen repeatedly, ten times or more. This chain links TRBV7-2 with TRBJ2-7, with D uncertain. Germline assignment: CDR1 SGHTA and CDR2 FQGNSA. The V and J ends lost 1 base and 4 bases respectively, with 8 bases between them. The CDR3 has 13 amino acids. The CDR3 nucleotides read TGTGCCAGCAGCTTAGAGAAAGCGTACGAGCAGTACTTC. As protein: CASSLEKAYEQYF.

CDR3 bases: TGTGCCACCAGTAGGGCGGGACCAGAGACCCAGTACTTC. As protein: CATSRAGPETQYF. The chain recombines TRBV24-1 with TRBJ2-5; tentatively, D is TRBD2 (6 bases). The CDR3 is 13 residues long. Germline V lookup: CDR1 KGHDR, CDR2 SFDVKD. V was pared by 6 bases and J by 4 bases, with 11 bases between.

As regards this clonotype: This may be a read error, as it is one base from a much larger clone. The rearrangement links TRBV25-1 to TRBJ1-2, with 10 positions matching TRBD1. Per germline, CDR1 MGHDK and CDR2 SYGVNS. This CDR3 spans 17 amino acids. Trimming took 3 bases from V and 1 from J; bases not matched to a gene: 8. The CDR3 sequence is CASSDHVTGGYNYGYTF. The CDR3 DNA reads TGTGCCAGCAGTGATCACGTGACAGGGGGCTATAACTATGGCTACACCTTC.

The J gene is TRBJ1-2, the V gene TRBV7-8; TRBD1 agrees at 7 bases. The CDR3 contains 15 residues. V was clipped by 2 bases and J by 2 bases; unmatched bases: 5. The germline V gene has CDR1 SGHVS and CDR2 FQNEAQ. The CDR3 reads CASSLTEGQNYGYTF. In DNA, the CDR3 is TGTGCCAGCAGCTTAACCGAGGGACAGAACTATGGCTACACCTTC.

This clonotype was detected ten times or more. The V call is TRBV6-6, the J call TRBJ1-1; D unclear. CDR1 and CDR2 from the germline V gene are MNHNY and SVGAGI (reference sequence). The V and J ends lost 3 bases and 0 bases respectively, with 5 bases between them. The CDR3 extends over 13 amino acids. The chain's CDR3 is CASSYSVNTEAFF. Written as DNA, the CDR3 is TGTGCCAGCAGTTATTCAGTGAACACTGAAGCTTTCTTT.

This chain connects TRBV7-9 to TRBJ2-7, with 7 bases matching TRBD1. This CDR3 spans 14 amino acids. CDR1 SEHNR and CDR2 FQNEAQ come from the germline V gene (reference sequence). V lost 1 base to trimming and J lost 4 bases; unmatched junction nucleotides: 4. CDR3 sequence reads: CASSLEDRKYEQYF. The CDR3 nucleotides read TGTGCCAGCAGCTTAGAGGACAGGAAGTACGAGCAGTACTTC. Drawing the rest from reference TRBV7-9 and TRBJ2-7, the complete variable domain is DTGVSQNPRHKITKRGQNVTFRCDPISEHNRLYWYRQTLGQGPEFLTYFQNEAQLEKSRLLSDRFSAERPKGSFSTLEIQRTEQGDSAMYLCASSLEDRKYEQYFGPGTRLTVT.

This clonotype was counted at least ten times. This chain joins TRBV2 and TRBJ2-2; 7 positions match TRBD1. CDR3 length equals 17 residues. The germline V gene has CDR1 SNHLY and CDR2 FYNNEI. V dropped 4 bases and J dropped 6; count of bases not matched to a gene: 14. The DNA for the CDR3 is TGTGCCAGCAGTGTAGGACAGGACCTCTCGACGGCCGGGGAGCTGTTTTTT. This sequence encodes CASSVGQDLSTAGELFF.

This clonotype was seen ten or more times. This rearrangement joins TRBV9 to TRBJ1-1; no reliable D call. CDR1 and CDR2 from the germline V gene are SGDLS and YYNGEE. The V and J ends lost 0 bases and 4 bases respectively, with 13 bases between them. CDR3 length equals 15 residues. The CDR3 reads CASSVGALGSTEAFF. CDR3 in DNA: TGTGCCAGCAGCGTAGGAGCCCTAGGGAGCACTGAAGCTTTCTTT.

This clonotype was picked up a small number of times. The chain links TRBV7-2 to TRBJ1-1; D uncertain. Trimming shortened V by 1 base and J by 2 bases, and 8 bases separated the two germline ends. CDR3 size: 14 residues. Germline CDR1 is SGHTA and CDR2 is FQGNSA. CDR3: CASSLGQSNTEAFF. CDR3 DNA sequence: TGTGCCAGCAGCTTAGGGCAGTCCAACACTGAAGCTTTCTTT.

This clonotype has ten or more counts. The chain employs TRBV7-3 and TRBJ1-6; D not certain. Germline V gene sequence: CDR1 SGHTA, CDR2 FQGTGA. CDR3 length: 13 residues. The ends were cut back, 4 bases at V and 8 bases at J, with 9 bases in the middle. CDR3 bases: TGTGCCAGCAGCTCCAAAATGGATTCACCCCTCCACTTT. Its translation is CASSSKMDSPLHF.

The chain combines TRBV6-1 with TRBJ1-2; no definite D call. The germline V gene encodes CDR1 MNHNS and CDR2 SASEGT. Trimming removed 3 bases from V and 2 bases from J, with 13 bases in between. The CDR3 covers 15 residues. In DNA, the CDR3 is TGTGCCAGCAGTGACCTGGACGGAGCCAACTATGGCTACACCTTC. Protein product: CASSDLDGANYGYTF.

The genes are TRBV12-3 or TRBV12-4 and TRBJ1-1; a possible D gene is TRBD1 (6 bases). V was shortened by 6 bases and J by 6 bases, with 14 bases between the two germline ends. CDR3 length equals 13 residues. CDR3 in amino acids: CASSLLQGAEAFF. DNA for the CDR3: TGTGCCAGCAGCCTACTACAGGGTGCTGAAGCTTTCTTT.

This rearrangement joins TRBV30 to TRBJ2-7; D possibly uses TRBD1 or TRBD2 (7 bases each). V dropped 7 bases and J dropped 4 bases, with 20 bases sitting between them. From germline, CDR1 is GTSNPN and CDR2 SVGIG (reference sequence). The CDR3 length is 14 residues. CDR3 DNA: TGTGCCTTATCCTCCCAGGGGGGGGGTTACGAGCAGTACTTC. This sequence encodes CALSSQGGGYEQYF.

This clonotype was seen ten or more times. This sequence joins TRBV24-1 and TRBJ1-1; a weak D match, TRBD1 (6 bases). The CDR3 spans 12 residues. Trimming took off 7 bases at V and 5 bases at J, with 10 bases between the two ends. Germline values: CDR1 KGHDR, CDR2 SFDVKD. CDR3: CATSRGGTEAFF. The DNA for the CDR3 is TGTGCCACCAGCAGGGGAGGTACTGAAGCTTTCTTT.

This clonotype was detected many times. The rearrangement links TRBV27 to TRBJ2-7; a possible D gene is TRBD2 (5 bases). The CDR3 loop spans 16 amino acids. V lost 5 bases and J 0 bases, leaving 17 bases between the germline ends. Germline loops: CDR1 MNHEY, CDR2 SMNVEV (reference sequence). DNA for the CDR3: TGTGCCAGCAGTCCCGACGACGTGCGGGTCTCCTACGAGCAGTACTTC. It yields the protein CASSPDDVRVSYEQYF.

This clonotype has just a few counts. This sequence joins TRBV7-3 and TRBJ1-2; 10 nucleotides align to TRBD1. Germline loops: CDR1 SGHTA, CDR2 FQGTGA. The junction had 5 bases not matched to a gene; V was cut back by 4 bases and J by 6 bases. This CDR3 has 14 amino acids. CDR3 in DNA: TGTGCCAGCAGCTCAGACAGGGGGCTCGATGGCTACACCTTC. Encoded protein: CASSSDRGLDGYTF.

Ten or more counts support this clonotype. The chain has TRBV10-3 and TRBJ1-2; 7 nucleotides line up with TRBD1. The ends lost 4 bases at V and 4 bases at J; junction bases unmatched: 3. This CDR3 spans 13 amino acids. Germline-derived CDR1 and CDR2 are ENHRY and SYGVKD. The CDR3 coding sequence is TGTGCCATCAGTGCCGGGACAGCCTATGGCTACACCTTC. Its translation: CAISAGTAYGYTF.

In this sample, this clonotype turned up many times. The V gene is TRBV12-3 or TRBV12-4, the J gene TRBJ2-6; D call uncertain. CDR3 length: 14 residues. Between the trimmed V and J ends, which lost 3 bases and 0 bases, there was a span of 3 bases. CDR3 DNA: TGTGCCAGCAGTTTCAGCTCTGGGGCCAACGTCCTGACTTTC. Translating it yields CASSFSSGANVLTF.